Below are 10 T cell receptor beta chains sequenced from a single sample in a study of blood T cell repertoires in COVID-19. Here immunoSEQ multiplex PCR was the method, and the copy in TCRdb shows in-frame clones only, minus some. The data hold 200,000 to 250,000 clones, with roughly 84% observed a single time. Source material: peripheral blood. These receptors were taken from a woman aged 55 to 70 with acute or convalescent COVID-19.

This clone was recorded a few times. The CDR3 region is CASGQGSYTEAFF. CDR3 nucleotide sequence: TGTGCCAGCGGCCAAGGGAGCTACACTGAAGCTTTCTTT. The gene calls are TRBV6-5 and TRBJ1-1; D is unresolved. V lost 8 bases, J lost 3 bases, and 13 bases lay in between. Germline V lookup: CDR1 MNHEY, CDR2 SVGAGI. The CDR3 runs to 13 residues.

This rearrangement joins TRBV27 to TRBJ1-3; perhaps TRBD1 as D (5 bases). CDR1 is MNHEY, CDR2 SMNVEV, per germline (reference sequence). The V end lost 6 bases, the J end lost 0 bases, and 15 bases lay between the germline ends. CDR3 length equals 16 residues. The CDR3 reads CASSVDGGSSGNTIYF. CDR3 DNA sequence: TGTGCCAGCAGCGTCGACGGGGGAAGCTCTGGAAACACCATATATTTT.

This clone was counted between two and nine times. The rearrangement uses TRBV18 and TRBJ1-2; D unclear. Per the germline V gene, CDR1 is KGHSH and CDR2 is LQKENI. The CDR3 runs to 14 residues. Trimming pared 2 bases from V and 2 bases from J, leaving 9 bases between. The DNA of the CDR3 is TGTGCCAGCTCACCAGGGCAGGTCAACTATGGCTACACCTTC. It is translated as CASSPGQVNYGYTF.

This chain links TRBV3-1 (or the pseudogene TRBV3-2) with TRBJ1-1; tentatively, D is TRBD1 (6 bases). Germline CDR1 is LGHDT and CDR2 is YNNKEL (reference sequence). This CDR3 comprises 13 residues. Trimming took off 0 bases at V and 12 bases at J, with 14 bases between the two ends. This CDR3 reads CASSQEGGGKTFF. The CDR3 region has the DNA TGTGCCAGCAGCCAAGAAGGGGGTGGTAAAACTTTCTTT.

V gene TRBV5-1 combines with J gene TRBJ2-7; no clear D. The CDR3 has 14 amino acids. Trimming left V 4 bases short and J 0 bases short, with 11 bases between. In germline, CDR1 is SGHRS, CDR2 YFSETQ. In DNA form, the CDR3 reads TGCGCCAGCAGCCCCGAGATTATCTCCTACGAGCAGTACTTC. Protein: CASSPEIISYEQYF.

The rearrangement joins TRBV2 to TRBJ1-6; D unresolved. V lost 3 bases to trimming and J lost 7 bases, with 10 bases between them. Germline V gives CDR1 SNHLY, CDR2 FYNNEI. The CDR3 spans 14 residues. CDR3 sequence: CASSDVAGNSPLHF. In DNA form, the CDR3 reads TGTGCCAGCAGTGATGTGGCGGGAAATTCACCCCTCCACTTT.

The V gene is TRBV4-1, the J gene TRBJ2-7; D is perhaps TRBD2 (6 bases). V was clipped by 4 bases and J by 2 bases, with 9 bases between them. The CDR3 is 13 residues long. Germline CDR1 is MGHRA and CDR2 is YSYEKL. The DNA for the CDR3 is TGCGCCAGCAGCCCCTCGGGGGCCTACGAGCAGTACTTC. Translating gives CASSPSGAYEQYF.

The CDR3 nucleotides are TGTGCCAGCAGACCATCAGGGGGGTGGAACACTGAAGCTTTCTTT. Protein: CASRPSGGWNTEAFF. V is TRBV27 and J is TRBJ1-1, with 7 bases aligning to TRBD1. V shed 6 bases, J shed 1 base, and the junction held 8 bases outside the gene matches. Looked up from germline, CDR1 is MNHEY and CDR2 is SMNVEV (reference sequence). CDR3 length equals 15 residues.

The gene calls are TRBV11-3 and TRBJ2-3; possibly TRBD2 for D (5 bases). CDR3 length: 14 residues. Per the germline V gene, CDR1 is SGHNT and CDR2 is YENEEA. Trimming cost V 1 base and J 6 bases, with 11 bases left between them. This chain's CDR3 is CASSLAGLGDTQYF. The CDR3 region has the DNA TGTGCCAGCAGCTTAGCGGGGTTGGGGGATACGCAGTATTTT.

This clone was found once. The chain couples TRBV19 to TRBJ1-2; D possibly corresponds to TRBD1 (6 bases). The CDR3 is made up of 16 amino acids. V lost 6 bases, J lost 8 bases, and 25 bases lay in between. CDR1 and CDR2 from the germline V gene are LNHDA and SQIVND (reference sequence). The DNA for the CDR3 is TGTGCCAGTAGCCCGAATAACAGGGACCCAAGACGGGGCTACACCTTC. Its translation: CASSPNNRDPRRGYTF.